This paragraph reports one T cell receptor (beta chain). Its specificity is unknown. This entry belongs to a study of blood T cells in healthy people across ages. General study findings and limits: Long-lived and aged donors differed, with more naive CD4+ cells and higher diversity in the long-lived.

A second roughly 6 to 12 cycle PCR used barcoded and J-beta primers. TCRdb processed the 5' RACE reads anew with MiXCR; each CDR3 protein has one entry. This table has hundreds of thousands of distinct CDR3 sequences, 60% to 80% appearing once. The receptor was derived from a young man in good health. Sequencing used blood.

CDR3 nucleotide sequence: TGTGCCAGCAGTTTTCTAGCGGGGGGTATAAAGGATACGCAGTATTTT. It encodes CASSFLAGGIKDTQYF. This chain links TRBV27 with TRBJ2-3; 11 bases fit TRBD2. This CDR3 has 16 residues. Trimming at V came to 3 bases and at J to 6 bases, leaving 8 bases not matched to a gene. CDR1 is MNHEY, CDR2 SMNVEV, per germline (reference sequence).